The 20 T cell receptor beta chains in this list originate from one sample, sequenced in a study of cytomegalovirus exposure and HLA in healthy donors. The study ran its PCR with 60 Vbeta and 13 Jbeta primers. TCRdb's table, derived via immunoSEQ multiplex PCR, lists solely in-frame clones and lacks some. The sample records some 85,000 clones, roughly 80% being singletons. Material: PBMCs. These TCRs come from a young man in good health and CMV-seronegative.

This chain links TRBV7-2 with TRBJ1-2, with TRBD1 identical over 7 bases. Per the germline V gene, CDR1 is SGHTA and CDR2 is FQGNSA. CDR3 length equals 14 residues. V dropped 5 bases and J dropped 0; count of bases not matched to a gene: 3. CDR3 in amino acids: CASSPQGANYGYTF. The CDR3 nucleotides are TGTGCCAGCAGCCCCCAGGGGGCTAACTATGGCTACACCTTC. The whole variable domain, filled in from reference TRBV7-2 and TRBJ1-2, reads GAGVSQSPSNKVTEKGKDVELRCDPISGHTALYWYRQSLGQGLEFLIYFQGNSAPDKSGLPSDRFSAERTGGSVSTLTIQRTQQEDSAVYLCASSPQGANYGYTFGSGTRLTVV.

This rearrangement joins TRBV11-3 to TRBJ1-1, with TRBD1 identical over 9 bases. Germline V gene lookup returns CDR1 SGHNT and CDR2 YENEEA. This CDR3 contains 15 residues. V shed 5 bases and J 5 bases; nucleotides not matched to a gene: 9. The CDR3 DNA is TGTGCCAGCAGCCCGGACAGGGGACGAGCGACTGAAGCTTTCTTT. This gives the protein CASSPDRGRATEAFF.

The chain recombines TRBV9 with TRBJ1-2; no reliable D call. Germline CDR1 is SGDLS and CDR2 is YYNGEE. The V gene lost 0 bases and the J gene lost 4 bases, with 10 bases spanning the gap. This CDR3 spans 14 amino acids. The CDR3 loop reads CASSVEAGSYGYTF. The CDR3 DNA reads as TGTGCCAGCAGCGTAGAGGCGGGGAGCTATGGCTACACCTTC.

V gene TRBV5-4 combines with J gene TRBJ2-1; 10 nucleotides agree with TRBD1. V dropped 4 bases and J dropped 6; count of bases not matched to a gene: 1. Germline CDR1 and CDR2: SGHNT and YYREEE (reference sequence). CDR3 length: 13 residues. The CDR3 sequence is CASSRDRGNEQFF. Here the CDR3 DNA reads TGTGCCAGCAGCAGGGACAGGGGCAATGAGCAGTTCTTC.

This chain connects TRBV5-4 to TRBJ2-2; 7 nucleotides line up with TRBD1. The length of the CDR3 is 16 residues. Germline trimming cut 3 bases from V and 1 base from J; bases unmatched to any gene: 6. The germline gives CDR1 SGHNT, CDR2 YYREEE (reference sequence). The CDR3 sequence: CASSSGQSMNTGELFF. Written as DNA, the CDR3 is TGTGCCAGCAGCTCGGGACAGTCGATGAACACCGGGGAGCTGTTTTTT.

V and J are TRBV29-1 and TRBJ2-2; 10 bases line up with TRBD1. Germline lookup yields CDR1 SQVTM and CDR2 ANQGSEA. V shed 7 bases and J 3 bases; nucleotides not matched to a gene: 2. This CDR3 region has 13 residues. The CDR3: CSADRGYTGELFF. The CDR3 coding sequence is TGCAGCGCGGACAGGGGGTACACCGGGGAGCTGTTTTTT.

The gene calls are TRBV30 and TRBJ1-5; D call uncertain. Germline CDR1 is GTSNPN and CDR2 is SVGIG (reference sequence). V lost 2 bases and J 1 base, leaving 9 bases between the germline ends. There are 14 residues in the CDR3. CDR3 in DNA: TGTGCCTGGAGTTCCACAGCAAGCAATCAGCCCCAGCATTTT. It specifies CAWSSTASNQPQHF.

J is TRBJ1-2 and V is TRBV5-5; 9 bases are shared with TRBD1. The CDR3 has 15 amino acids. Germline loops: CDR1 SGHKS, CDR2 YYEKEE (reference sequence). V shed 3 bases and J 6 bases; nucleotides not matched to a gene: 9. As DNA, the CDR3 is TGTGCCAGCAGCTATCCGGGACAGGGTACGGATGGCTACACCTTC. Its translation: CASSYPGQGTDGYTF.

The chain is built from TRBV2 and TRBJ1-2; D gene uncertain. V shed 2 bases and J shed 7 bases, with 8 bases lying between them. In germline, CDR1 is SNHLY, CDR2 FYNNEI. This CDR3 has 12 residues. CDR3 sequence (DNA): TGTGCCAGCAGTGAATACAGTGGTGGCTACACCTTC. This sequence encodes CASSEYSGGYTF.

CDR3 DNA: TGCGCCAGCAGCTTAGCCGCCGGGTCAGTCTATGGCTACACCTTC. Encoded protein: CASSLAAGSVYGYTF. The chain links TRBV5-1 to TRBJ1-2; the D is unclear. This CDR3 has 15 residues. Trimming took off 2 bases at V and 4 bases at J, with 15 bases between the two ends. Germline-derived CDR1 and CDR2 are SGHRS and YFSETQ.

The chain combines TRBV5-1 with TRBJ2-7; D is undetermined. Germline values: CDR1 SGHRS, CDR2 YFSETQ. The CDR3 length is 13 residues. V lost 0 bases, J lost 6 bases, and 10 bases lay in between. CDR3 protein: CASSLAMSIEQYF. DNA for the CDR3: TGCGCCAGCAGCTTGGCCATGAGCATCGAGCAGTACTTC.

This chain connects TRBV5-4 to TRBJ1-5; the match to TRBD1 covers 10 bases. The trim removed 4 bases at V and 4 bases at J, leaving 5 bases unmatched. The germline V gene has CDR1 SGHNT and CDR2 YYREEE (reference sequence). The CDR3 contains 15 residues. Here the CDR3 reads CASSPGTGVNQPQHF. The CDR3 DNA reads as TGTGCCAGCAGCCCCGGGACAGGGGTTAATCAGCCCCAGCATTTT.

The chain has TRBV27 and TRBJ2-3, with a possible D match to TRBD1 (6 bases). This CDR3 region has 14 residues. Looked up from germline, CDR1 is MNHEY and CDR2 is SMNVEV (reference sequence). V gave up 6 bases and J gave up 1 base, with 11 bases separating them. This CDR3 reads CASSRGGGTDTQYF. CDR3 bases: TGTGCCAGCAGCCGAGGGGGTGGCACAGATACGCAGTATTTT.

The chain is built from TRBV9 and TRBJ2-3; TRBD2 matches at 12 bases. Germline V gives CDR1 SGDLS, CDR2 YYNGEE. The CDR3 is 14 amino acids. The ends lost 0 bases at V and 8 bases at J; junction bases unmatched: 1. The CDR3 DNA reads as TGTGCCAGCAGCGTAGCGACTAGCGGGGGTACGCAGTATTTT. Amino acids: CASSVATSGGTQYF.

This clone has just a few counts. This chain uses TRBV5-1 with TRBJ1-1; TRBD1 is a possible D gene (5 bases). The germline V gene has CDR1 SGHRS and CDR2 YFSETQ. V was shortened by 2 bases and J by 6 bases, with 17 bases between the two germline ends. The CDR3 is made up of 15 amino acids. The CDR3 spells CASSFERQISSEAFF. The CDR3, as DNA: TGCGCCAGCAGCTTTGAGAGACAGATTTCATCTGAAGCTTTCTTT.

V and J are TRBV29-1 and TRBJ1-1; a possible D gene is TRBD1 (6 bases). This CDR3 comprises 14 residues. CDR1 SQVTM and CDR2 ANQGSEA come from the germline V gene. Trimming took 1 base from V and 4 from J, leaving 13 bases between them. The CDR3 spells CSVEVGGRSTEAFF. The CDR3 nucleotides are TGCAGCGTTGAAGTTGGGGGCAGGAGCACTGAAGCTTTCTTT.

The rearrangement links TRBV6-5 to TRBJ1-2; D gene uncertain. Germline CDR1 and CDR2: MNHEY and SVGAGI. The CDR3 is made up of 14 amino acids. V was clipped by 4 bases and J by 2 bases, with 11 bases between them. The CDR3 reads CASSFGSANYGYTF. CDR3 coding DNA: TGTGCCAGCAGTTTCGGGTCAGCCAACTATGGCTACACCTTC.

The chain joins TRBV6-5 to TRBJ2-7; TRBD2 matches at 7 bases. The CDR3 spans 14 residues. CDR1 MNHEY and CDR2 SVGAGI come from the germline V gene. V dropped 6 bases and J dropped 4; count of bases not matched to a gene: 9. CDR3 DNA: TGTGCCAGCAGAGTGGTAGCGGGTGCTTACGAGCAGTACTTC. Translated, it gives CASRVVAGAYEQYF.

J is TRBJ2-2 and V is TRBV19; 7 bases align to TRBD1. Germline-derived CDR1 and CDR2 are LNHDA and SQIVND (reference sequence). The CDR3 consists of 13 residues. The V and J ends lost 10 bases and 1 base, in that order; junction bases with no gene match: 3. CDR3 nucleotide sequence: TGTGCCACCCAGGGGGAGAACACCGGGGAGCTGTTTTTT. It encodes CATQGENTGELFF.

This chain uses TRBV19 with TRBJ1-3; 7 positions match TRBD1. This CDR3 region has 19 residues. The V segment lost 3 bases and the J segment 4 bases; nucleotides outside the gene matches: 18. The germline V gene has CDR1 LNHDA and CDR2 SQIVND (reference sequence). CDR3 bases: TGTGCCAGTAGTATCCGACAGGTGGCAGGGGGTTCGTTCGGAAACACCATATATTTT. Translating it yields CASSIRQVAGGSFGNTIYF.